A selection of T cell receptor beta chains follows, all from one sample in a study of T cell responses to AZD1222 COVID-19 vaccine. TCRdb's copy holds only in-frame clones and misses some; the assay was immunoSEQ multiplex PCR. In the table there are about 120,000 clones, around 93% of which are singletons. This specimen consisted of peripheral blood, obtained 28 days after the second AZD1222 dose. The receptors come from an adult who received the AZD1222 COVID-19 vaccine. Each CDR3 is given with its conserved first and last residue. Fields, in order: J gene, V gene, D gene, clone size, CDR3 protein, CDR3 DNA. The D gene is left open where the match is weak. The listing skips clone size in some rows; elsewhere it reads once, few, many or a size class.

TRBJ1-2 | TRBV7-8 | TRBD1 | - | CASSPRQGDYGYTF | TGTGCCAGCAGCCCCCGACAGGGCGACTATGGCTACACCTTC
TRBJ1-1 | TRBV29-1 | - | once | CSVDSRNTEAFF | TGCAGCGTTGACAGCCGGAACACTGAAGCTTTCTTT
TRBJ1-2 | TRBV6-5 | - | - | CASSYSGLSYGYTF | TGTGCCAGCAGTTACTCGGGGCTCTCCTATGGCTACACCTTC
TRBJ2-1 | TRBV7-3 | - | - | CASSPTSGEQFF | TGTGCCAGCAGCCCTACTTCGGGTGAGCAGTTCTTC
TRBJ2-1 | TRBV23-1 | - | - | CASSPMGPGVYNEQFF | TGCGCCAGCAGTCCTATGGGTCCAGGGGTTTACAATGAGCAGTTCTTC
TRBJ2-3 | TRBV4-3 | TRBD2 | - | CASSQAGGTDTQYF | TGCGCCAGCAGCCAAGCGGGGGGAACAGATACGCAGTATTTT
TRBJ2-1 | TRBV14 | TRBD1 | - | CASSGTGDNEQFF | TGTGCCAGCAGCGGGACAGGGGACAATGAGCAGTTCTTC
TRBJ1-5 | TRBV6-5 | - | - | CASTRFLGQPQHF | TGTGCCAGCACCAGATTCCTGGGACAGCCCCAGCATTTT
TRBJ1-1 | TRBV15 | - | - | CATSRGRMNTEAFF | TGTGCCACCAGCAGAGGCCGGATGAACACTGAAGCTTTCTTT
TRBJ1-4 | TRBV15 | - | - | CATSRDPRPTNEKLFF | TGTGCCACCAGCAGAGATCCCAGGCCAACTAATGAAAAACTGTTTTTT
TRBJ2-7 | TRBV14 | - | - | CASSLLGRDYEQYF | TGTGCCAGCAGCCTACTAGGAAGGGACTACGAGCAGTACTTC
TRBJ1-3 | TRBV7-9 | - | - | CASSFVGNTIYF | TGTGCCAGCAGCTTTGTGGGAAACACCATATATTTT
TRBJ1-1 | TRBV19 | - | - | CASSMIGRGGRTEAFF | TGTGCCAGTAGTATGATAGGACGGGGGGGAAGGACTGAAGCTTTCTTT
TRBJ2-7 | TRBV30 | TRBD1 | - | CAWSTGTGSYEQYF | TGTGCCTGGAGTACCGGGACAGGGAGCTACGAGCAGTACTTC
TRBJ1-2 | TRBV7-9 | - | - | CASSFRAIEHGYTF | TGTGCCAGCAGCTTTCGGGCTATAGAGCATGGCTACACCTTC
TRBJ2-3 | TRBV30 | TRBD2 | - | CAWSVGTSGETDTQYF | TGTGCCTGGAGCGTAGGGACTAGCGGAGAGACAGATACGCAGTATTTT
TRBJ2-7 | TRBV9 | TRBD1 | - | CASSTITGTGYEQYF | TGTGCCAGCAGCACCATAACCGGGACAGGATACGAGCAGTACTTC
TRBJ1-1 | TRBV19 | - | - | CASSVTGSNTEAFF | TGTGCCAGTAGTGTCACAGGGTCGAACACTGAAGCTTTCTTT
TRBJ1-6 | TRBV5-1 | - | - | CASSLVTSSYNSPLHF | TGCGCCAGCAGCTTAGTCACTAGCTCCTATAATTCACCCCTCCACTTT
TRBJ1-5 | TRBV3-1/TRBV3-2 | TRBD1 | once | CASSQTGGAGQPQHF | TGTGCCAGCAGCCAGACAGGGGGCGCAGGTCAGCCCCAGCATTTT
TRBJ2-5 | TRBV5-1 | TRBD2 | - | CASSLAQRGDQETQYF | TGCGCCAGCAGCTTGGCCCAGCGGGGGGACCAAGAGACCCAGTACTTC
TRBJ1-1 | TRBV5-1 | - | - | CASSLEEGGYTEAFF | TGCGCCAGCAGCTTGGAGGAAGGTGGTTACACTGAAGCTTTCTTT
TRBJ2-3 | TRBV18 | TRBD2 | - | CASSPLSGGSTDTQYF | TGTGCCAGCTCACCACTATCGGGGGGGAGCACAGATACGCAGTATTTT
TRBJ2-7 | TRBV18 | - | - | CASSPPTGSYEQYF | TGTGCCAGCTCACCACCGACGGGGAGCTACGAGCAGTACTTC
TRBJ2-7 | TRBV6-5 | - | - | CASSLGPRSYEQYF | TGTGCCAGCAGCCTTGGACCGCGCTCCTACGAGCAGTACTTC
TRBJ1-6 | TRBV4-1 | - | - | CASSQDRARSSYNSPLHF | TGCGCCAGCAGCCAAGATCGGGCGAGGAGCTCCTATAATTCACCCCTCCACTTT
TRBJ1-1 | TRBV6-6 | TRBD1 | once | CASSYSTGMNTEAFF | TGTGCCAGCAGTTACTCGACAGGGATGAACACTGAAGCTTTCTTT
TRBJ1-2 | TRBV6-2/TRBV6-3 | - | - | CASSTSVGFDGYTF | TGTGCCAGCAGTACCTCGGTAGGGTTCGATGGCTACACCTTC
TRBJ1-2 | TRBV6-1 | - | - | CASSEALWFYGYTF | TGTGCCAGCAGTGAAGCGCTTTGGTTTTATGGCTACACCTTC
TRBJ2-1 | TRBV12-5 | - | once | CASVQLGWRDEQFF | TGTGCTAGTGTCCAACTGGGGTGGCGCGATGAGCAGTTCTTC
TRBJ2-5 | TRBV5-1 | TRBD2 | - | CASSQPSGAETQYF | TGCGCCAGCAGCCAACCTAGCGGGGCTGAGACCCAGTACTTC
TRBJ2-7 | TRBV5-1 | - | - | CASSFQGYEQYF | TGCGCCAGCAGCTTTCAGGGCTACGAGCAGTACTTC
TRBJ2-5 | TRBV10-3 | - | - | CAISEPHSGPRETQYF | TGTGCCATCAGTGAGCCCCATTCCGGCCCGCGGGAGACCCAGTACTTC
TRBJ1-5 | TRBV7-2 | - | - | CASSGPPGLNQPQHF | TGTGCCAGCAGCGGACCGCCGGGCCTGAATCAGCCCCAGCATTTT
TRBJ1-2 | TRBV4-3 | - | - | CASSQDLGAYGYTF | TGCGCCAGCAGCCAAGATCTAGGGGCCTATGGCTACACCTTC
TRBJ1-4 | TRBV23-1 | - | - | CASSQGQMGQKLFF | TGCGCCAGCAGTCAAGGGCAAATGGGGCAAAAACTGTTTTTT
TRBJ1-2 | TRBV5-6 | TRBD1 | - | CASRTGTAVAGYTF | TGTGCCAGCAGAACCGGGACAGCCGTAGCGGGCTACACCTTC
TRBJ1-1 | TRBV18 | - | - | CASSPPAGVYTEAFF | TGTGCCAGCTCACCACCGGCCGGAGTCTACACTGAAGCTTTCTTT
TRBJ1-6 | TRBV18 | - | - | CASSPRSDPESPLHF | TGTGCCAGCTCACCAAGGTCAGACCCTGAATCACCCCTCCACTTT
TRBJ2-2 | TRBV7-2 | TRBD2 | - | CASRKAGLRELFF | TGTGCCAGCAGGAAAGCGGGACTGCGGGAGCTGTTTTTT
TRBJ1-5 | TRBV11-3 | - | - | CASSSHTLIGTYYKNQPQHF | TGTGCCAGCAGCTCGCACACCCTAATAGGGACGTACTATAAGAATCAGCCCCAGCATTTT